What follows are 16 T cell receptor beta chains derived from one specimen sequenced in a study of glioma-infiltrating T cells. Using RNA template, CDR3s of TCR alpha and beta were amplified with iRepertoire arm-PCR. TCRdb reanalysed the multiplex PCR reads using MiXCR and keeps one entry per CDR3 protein. The sample has more than 300,000 distinct CDR3 sequences; less than 50% are singletons. The sample taken for sequencing was glioma tissue, nonneoplastic brain tissue, or PBMCs (not recorded which). These receptors were taken from a human donor with low-grade glioma or glioblastoma, undergoing nonglioma brain surgery, or in good health (not recorded which).

Comments on this clonotype: A read error is possible here, since a much larger clone lies one base away. V and J are TRBV28 and TRBJ1-1; D is uncertain. Trimming pared 10 bases from V and 5 bases from J, leaving 17 bases between. The CDR3 loop spans 13 amino acids. CDR1 and CDR2 (germline): MDHEN, SYDVKM. The CDR3 nucleotides are TGTGCCACCCATAGGCGGGAATTGACTGAAGCTTTCTTT. Encoded protein: CATHRRELTEAFF.

Concerning this clonotype itself: Its ends do not fully match the called genes, so a read error is possible. The chain uses TRBV28 and TRBJ1-1; no reliable D call. The germline CDR1 and CDR2 sequences are MDHEN and SYDVKM. The CDR3 runs to 14 residues. The chain's CDR3 is CACSLEEKNTEAFF. The CDR3 region has the DNA TGTGCCTGCAGTTTGGAAGAGAAGAACACTGAAGCTTTCTTT.

This clonotype was counted a few times. The chain employs TRBV20-1 and TRBJ2-1, with 7 bases aligning to TRBD1. From germline, CDR1 is DFQATT and CDR2 SNEGSKA (reference sequence). This CDR3 is 17 amino acids long. Losses at the gene ends were 6 bases for V and 8 bases for J; bases not matched to a gene: 22. The CDR3 sequence is CSASATGETHTHDEQFF. Written as DNA, the CDR3 is TGCAGTGCCTCGGCCACAGGGGAAACACACACACACGATGAGCAGTTCTTC.

Of note for this clonotype: A much larger clone differs by one base, so this may be a read error. This sequence joins TRBV20-1 and TRBJ1-2; D is unresolved. CDR1 and CDR2 from the germline V gene are DFQATT and SNEGSKA (reference sequence). The CDR3 totals 13 residues. The DNA of the CDR3 is TGCAGTGCTAGTGGCGGCTCTAACTGTGGCTACACCTTC. Amino acid sequence: CSASGGSNCGYTF.

The table lists this clonotype with a count of one. A clone one base away is much larger, so this may be a read error. The rearrangement links TRBV6-1 to TRBJ2-1; D not resolved. This CDR3 region has 12 residues. Germline lookup yields CDR1 MNHNS and CDR2 SASEGT. In DNA, the CDR3 is TGTGCCACCGACTCCTCCTACAATGAGAAGTTCTTC. Residues: CATDSSYNEKFF.

The rearrangement uses TRBV27 and TRBJ1-4; D remains ambiguous. In germline, CDR1 is MNHEY, CDR2 SMNVEV (reference sequence). The CDR3 spans 14 residues. V shed 2 bases and J shed 0 bases, with 4 bases lying between them. The CDR3 DNA sequence: TGTGCCAGCAGTTTACACGCAACTAATGAAAAACTGTTTTTT. This gives the protein CASSLHATNEKLFF.

Turning to this clonotype: This may be a read error: a much more frequent sequence differs by one nucleotide. The chain uses TRBV15 and TRBJ2-5; perhaps TRBD1 as D (7 bases). This CDR3 has 15 amino acids. From germline, CDR1 is LNHNV and CDR2 YYDKDF (reference sequence). With 0 bases removed from V and 4 bases from J, the gap between germline ends came to 12 bases. CDR3 DNA sequence: TGTGCCACCAGCAGAGACAGGGGGGCGTTAGAGACCCAGTACTTC. Amino acids: CATSRDRGALETQYF. The full variable domain, completed using reference TRBV15 and TRBJ2-5, is DAMVIQNPRYQVTQFGKPVTLSCSQTLNHNVMYWYQQKSSQAPKLLFHYYDKDFNNEADTPDNFQSRRPNTSFCFLDIRSPGLGDTAMYLCATSRDRGALETQYFGPGTRLLVL.

The rearrangement uses TRBV2 and TRBJ2-5; D might be TRBD2 (6 bases). The germline V gene has CDR1 SNHLY and CDR2 FYNNEI. There are 17 residues in the CDR3. V dropped 2 bases and J dropped 2 bases, with 18 bases sitting between them. The CDR3 region has the DNA TGTGCCAGCAGTGAACTTGAGTCGGGGGTATGGCAAGAGACCCAGTACTTC. This gives the protein CASSELESGVWQETQYF.

This clonotype was observed a handful of times. This rearrangement joins TRBV7-9 to TRBJ2-1, with TRBD2 matching 7 bases. The junction had 13 bases not matched to a gene; V was cut back by 5 bases and J by 9 bases. Germline V lookup: CDR1 SEHNR, CDR2 FQNEAQ (reference sequence). The CDR3 sequence is 15 residues long. CDR3 loop: CASSLRLATSGEQFF. CDR3 in DNA: TGTGCCAGCAGCCTCCGACTAGCCACCTCGGGTGAGCAGTTCTTC. Based on the CDR3 plus reference TRBV7-9 and TRBJ2-1, the full variable domain is DTGVSQNPRHKITKRGQNVTFRCDPISEHNRLYWYRQTLGQGPEFLTYFQNEAQLEKSRLLSDRFSAERPKGSFSTLEIQRTEQGDSAMYLCASSLRLATSGEQFFGPGTRLTVL.

This clonotype was counted only a few times. The chain joins TRBV4-3 to TRBJ2-3; D remains unclear. The V end lost 2 bases, the J end lost 1 base, and 16 bases lay between the germline ends. The CDR3 is 17 residues long. CDR1 is LGHNA, CDR2 YSLEER, per germline. CDR3 nucleotide sequence: TGCGCCAGCAGCCAATCAAGGGATCCCTTCGGCACAGATACGCAGTATTTT. Encoded protein: CASSQSRDPFGTDTQYF.

This chain joins TRBV12-3 or TRBV12-4 and TRBJ2-5, with D unresolved. This CDR3 comprises 14 residues. V was cut by 6 bases and J by 2 bases, with 13 bases left in between. This CDR3 reads CASSWNPRQETQYF. CDR3 in DNA: TGTGCCAGCAGCTGGAACCCAAGGCAAGAGACCCAGTACTTC.

As regards this clonotype: A read error may explain this, as a much larger clone is one base away. The chain recombines TRBV20-1 with TRBJ1-1, with TRBD1 matching over 7 bases. Germline CDR1 is DFQATT and CDR2 is SNEGSKA (reference sequence). This CDR3 has 14 amino acids. CDR3 amino acids: CSARSPGGNTEALF. The DNA for the CDR3 is TGCAGTGCTAGAAGCCCAGGGGGAAACACTGAAGCTCTCTTT.

In the case of this clonotype: The junction shows a germline mismatch at one end, possibly a read error. The chain has TRBV3-1 and TRBJ2-5, with D perhaps matching TRBD1 or TRBD2 (6 bases each). There are 12 residues in the CDR3. Germline V CDR1 and CDR2: LGHDT, YNNKEL (reference sequence). The CDR3 sequence: CASSQGGDIRHF. The CDR3 nucleotides are TGTGCCAGCAGCCAAGGGGGGGACATCCGTCACTTC.

As to this clonotype: Since a much larger clone is just one base distant, this may be a read error. The chain has TRBV28 and TRBJ2-7; 8 bases match TRBD1. J was trimmed by 7 bases and V by 5 bases; bases with no gene match: 13. Germline values: CDR1 MDHEN, CDR2 SYDVKM. The CDR3 has 15 amino acids. The CDR3 is CASSLRQGLHSEQYF. In DNA, the CDR3 is TGTGCCAGCAGTCTAAGACAGGGGCTTCACAGTGAGCAGTACTTC.

Regarding this clonotype: A junction boundary mismatches the germline segment, possibly from a read error. The rearrangement joins TRBV27 to TRBJ2-7, with 9 nucleotides matching TRBD1. This CDR3 has 14 residues. In germline, CDR1 is MNHEY, CDR2 SMNVEV (reference sequence). For the CDR3, the DNA is TGTGCCTGCAGTACCCGACAGGGGGTTAACGAGCAGTACTTC. Amino acid sequence: CACSTRQGVNEQYF.

The table lists this clonotype with many counts. The J gene is TRBJ2-5, the V gene TRBV27, with D unclear. CDR3 size: 14 residues. V shed 4 bases and J shed 1 base, with 10 bases lying between them. CDR1 is MNHEY and CDR2 is SMNVEV in the germline V gene (reference sequence). This CDR3 reads CASSSVDTQETQYF. The CDR3 nucleotides read TGTGCCAGCAGTTCCGTAGACACCCAAGAGACCCAGTACTTC.